This entry is about one T cell receptor beta chain. What it recognizes is unknown. The data were produced by immunoSEQ multiplex PCR, yet TCRdb's version contains in-frame clones alone and is incomplete. The sample shows roughly 110,000 clones, 90% to 95% of them seen only once. CDR3 size: 15 residues. V dropped 6 bases and J dropped 4 bases, with 18 bases sitting between them. Germline V gene data show CDR1 as SNHLY and CDR2 as FYNNEI. This record comes from a study of siplizumab effects on memory and regulatory T cells. Study-wide results and limits: Confirmation that proliferating Tregs from siplizumab cultures had suppressive function was not obtained. Of the proliferating CD4+ or CD8+ clones, roughly 75-96% lacked a naive or memory phenotype that could be assigned. Naive T cells were seemingly more diverse than memory cells, and major contributions to the alloresponse seemed to be made by them.

The rearrangement links TRBV2 to TRBJ2-5, with a weak D call TRBD1 (6 bases). The source material was non-Treg CD4+ T cells sorted from blood. This clonotype was obtained from a human donor in good health. This chain's CDR3 is CASRSDRSGIETQYF. CDR3 DNA sequence: TGTGCCAGCAGATCAGACAGGTCTGGTATAGAGACCCAGTACTTC.